This T cell receptor beta chain was sequenced in a study of cytomegalovirus exposure and HLA in healthy donors. Findings and caveats of the study: In a later analysis, donors in an Asian-associated ancestry cluster reportedly had fewer N-insertions in productive TCRs than the cohort mean.

Healthy individuals who donated bone marrow served as the donors. Worth noting for this clone: Its antigen is unknown.

Amplification used 60 Vbeta primers and 13 Jbeta primers. Profiled with immunoSEQ multiplex PCR; TCRdb holds only in-frame clones, not every one. The sample contains 150,000 to 250,000 clones, about 79% of which appear only once. The CDR3 length is 14 residues. The germline CDR1 and CDR2 sequences are KGHSH and LQKENI. The ends were cut back, 6 bases at V and 6 bases at J, with 14 bases in the middle. The TCR originated in a boy under 10 years old in good health and CMV-seronegative. Sequencing used PBMCs. The V and J genes are TRBV18 and TRBJ1-4, with a weak D call TRBD1 (5 bases). This chain's CDR3 is CASSPARDDEKLFF. The CDR3 DNA sequence: TGTGCCAGCTCCCCCGCCAGGGATGATGAAAAACTGTTTTTT.